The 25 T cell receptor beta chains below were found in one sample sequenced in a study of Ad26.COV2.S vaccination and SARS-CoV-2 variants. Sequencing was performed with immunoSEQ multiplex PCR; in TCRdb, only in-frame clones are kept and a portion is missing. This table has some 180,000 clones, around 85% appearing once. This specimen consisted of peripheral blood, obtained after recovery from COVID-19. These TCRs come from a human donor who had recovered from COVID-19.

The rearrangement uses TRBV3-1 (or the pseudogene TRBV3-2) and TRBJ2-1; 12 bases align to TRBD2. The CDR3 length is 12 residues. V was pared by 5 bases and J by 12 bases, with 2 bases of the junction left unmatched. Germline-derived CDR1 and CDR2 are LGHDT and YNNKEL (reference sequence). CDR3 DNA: TGTGCCAGCAGCAAGGGACTAGCGGGGCAGTTCTTC. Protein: CASSKGLAGQFF.

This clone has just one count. The CDR3 is CASSEGYGSYNEQFF. In DNA, the CDR3 is TGTGCCAGCAGTGAAGGTTACGGGTCCTACAATGAGCAGTTCTTC. The J gene is TRBJ2-1, the V gene TRBV6-1; D unresolved. From germline, CDR1 is MNHNS and CDR2 SASEGT. The CDR3 spans 15 residues. Trimming cost V 1 base and J 1 base, with 8 bases left between them.

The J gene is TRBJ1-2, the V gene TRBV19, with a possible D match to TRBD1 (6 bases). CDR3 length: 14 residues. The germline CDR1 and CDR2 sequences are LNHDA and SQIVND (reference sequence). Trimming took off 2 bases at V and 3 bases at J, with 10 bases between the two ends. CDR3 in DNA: TGTGCCAGTAGTATACCCAGGGGACACTATGGCTACACCTTC. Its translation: CASSIPRGHYGYTF.

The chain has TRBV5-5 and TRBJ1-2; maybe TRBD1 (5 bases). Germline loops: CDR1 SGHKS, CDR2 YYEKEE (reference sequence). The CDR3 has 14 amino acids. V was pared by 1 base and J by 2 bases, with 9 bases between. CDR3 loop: CASSLSGPNYGYTF. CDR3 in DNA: TGTGCCAGCAGCTTGTCAGGGCCGAACTATGGCTACACCTTC.

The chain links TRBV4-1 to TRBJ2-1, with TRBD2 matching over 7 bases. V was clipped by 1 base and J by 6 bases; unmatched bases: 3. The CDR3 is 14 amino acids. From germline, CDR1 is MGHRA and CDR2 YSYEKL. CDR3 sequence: CASSQASGGNEQFF. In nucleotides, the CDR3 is TGCGCCAGCAGCCAAGCTAGCGGAGGCAATGAGCAGTTCTTC.

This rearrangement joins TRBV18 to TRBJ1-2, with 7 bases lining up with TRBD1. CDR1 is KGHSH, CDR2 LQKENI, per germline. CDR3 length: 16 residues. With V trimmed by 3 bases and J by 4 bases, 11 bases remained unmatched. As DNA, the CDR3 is TGTGCCAGCTCACCTGGCCTAGGACAGGCGCTCTATGGCTACACCTTC. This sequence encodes CASSPGLGQALYGYTF.

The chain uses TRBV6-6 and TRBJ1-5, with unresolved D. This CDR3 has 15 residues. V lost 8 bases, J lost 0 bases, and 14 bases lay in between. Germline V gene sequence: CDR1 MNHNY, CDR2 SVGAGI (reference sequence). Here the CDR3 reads CASGLPGYSNQPQHF. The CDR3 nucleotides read TGTGCCAGCGGCCTCCCGGGGTATAGCAATCAGCCCCAGCATTTT.

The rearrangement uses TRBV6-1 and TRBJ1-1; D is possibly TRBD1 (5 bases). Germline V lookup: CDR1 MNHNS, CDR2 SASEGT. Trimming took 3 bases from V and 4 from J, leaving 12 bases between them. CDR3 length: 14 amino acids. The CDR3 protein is CASSERGRGTEAFF. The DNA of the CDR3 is TGTGCCAGCAGTGAGAGGGGAAGGGGCACTGAAGCTTTCTTT.

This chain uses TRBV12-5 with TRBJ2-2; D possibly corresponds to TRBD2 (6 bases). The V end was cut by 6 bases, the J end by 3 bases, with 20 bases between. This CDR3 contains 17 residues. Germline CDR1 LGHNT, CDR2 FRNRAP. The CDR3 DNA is TGTGCTAGTGGACCGCGACGGAGGGATTGGGACACCGGGGAGCTGTTTTTT. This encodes CASGPRRRDWDTGELFF.

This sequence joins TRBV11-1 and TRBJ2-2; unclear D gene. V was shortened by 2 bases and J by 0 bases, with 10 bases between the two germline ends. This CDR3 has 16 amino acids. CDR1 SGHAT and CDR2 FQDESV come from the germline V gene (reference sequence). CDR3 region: CASSLSQFSNTGELFF. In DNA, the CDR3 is TGTGCCAGCAGCTTATCGCAATTCTCGAACACCGGGGAGCTGTTTTTT.

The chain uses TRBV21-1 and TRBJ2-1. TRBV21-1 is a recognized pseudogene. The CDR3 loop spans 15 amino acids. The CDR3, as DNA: TGTGCCAGCAGCAAAGGGACCGGCTCCTACAATGAGCAGTTCTTC. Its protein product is CASSKGTGSYNEQFF.

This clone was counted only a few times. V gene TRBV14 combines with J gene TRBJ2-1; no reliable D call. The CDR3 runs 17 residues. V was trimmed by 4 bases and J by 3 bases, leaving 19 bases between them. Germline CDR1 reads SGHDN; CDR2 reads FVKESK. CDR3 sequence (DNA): TGTGCCAGCAGCCCGAGTAGAGGCGCCGCCGGCTACAATGAGCAGTTCTTC. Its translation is CASSPSRGAAGYNEQFF.

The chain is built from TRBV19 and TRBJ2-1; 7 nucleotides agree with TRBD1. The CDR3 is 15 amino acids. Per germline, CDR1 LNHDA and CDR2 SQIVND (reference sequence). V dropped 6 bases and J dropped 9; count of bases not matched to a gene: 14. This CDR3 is CASRLDDRALGEQFF. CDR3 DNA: TGTGCCAGTAGACTCGACGACAGGGCTCTTGGTGAGCAGTTCTTC.

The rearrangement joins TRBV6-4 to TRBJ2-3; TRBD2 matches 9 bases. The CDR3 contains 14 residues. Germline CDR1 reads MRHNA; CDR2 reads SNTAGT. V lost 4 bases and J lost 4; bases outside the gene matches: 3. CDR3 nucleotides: TGTGCCAGCAGTGGCGGGGGGGCAGCAGATACGCAGTATTTT. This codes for CASSGGGAADTQYF.

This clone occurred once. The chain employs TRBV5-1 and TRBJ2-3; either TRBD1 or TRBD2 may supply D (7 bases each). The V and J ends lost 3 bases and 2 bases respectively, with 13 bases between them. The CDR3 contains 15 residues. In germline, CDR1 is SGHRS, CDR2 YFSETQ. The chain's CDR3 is CASSSGGVLTDTQYF. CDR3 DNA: TGCGCCAGCAGCTCAGGGGGGGTTCTCACAGATACGCAGTATTTT.

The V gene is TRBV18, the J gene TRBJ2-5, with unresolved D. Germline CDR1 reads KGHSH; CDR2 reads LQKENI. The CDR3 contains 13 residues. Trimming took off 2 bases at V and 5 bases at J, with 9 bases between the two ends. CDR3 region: CASSPVERETQYF. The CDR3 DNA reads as TGTGCCAGCTCACCAGTAGAGAGGGAGACCCAGTACTTC.

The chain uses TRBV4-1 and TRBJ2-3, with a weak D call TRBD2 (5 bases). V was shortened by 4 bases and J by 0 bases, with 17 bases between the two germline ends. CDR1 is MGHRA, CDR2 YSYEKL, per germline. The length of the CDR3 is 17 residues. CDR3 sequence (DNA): TGCGCCAGCAGCCCCGGACTGCCCGGACTTAGCACAGATACGCAGTATTTT. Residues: CASSPGLPGLSTDTQYF.

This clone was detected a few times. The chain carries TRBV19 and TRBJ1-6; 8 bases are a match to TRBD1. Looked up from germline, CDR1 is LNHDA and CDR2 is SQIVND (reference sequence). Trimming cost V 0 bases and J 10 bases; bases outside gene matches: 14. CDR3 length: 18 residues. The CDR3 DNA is TGTGCCAGTAGTATAGATCTAGACCCGAGACAGGGGTGCTCACCCCTCCACTTT. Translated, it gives CASSIDLDPRQGCSPLHF.

In DNA form, the CDR3 reads TGCGCCAGCAGCTTGTTAGGGCCATACGAGCAGTACTTC. This sequence encodes CASSLLGPYEQYF. The genes are TRBV5-1 and TRBJ2-7; D is unclear. This CDR3 comprises 13 residues. Trimming took off 1 base at V and 4 bases at J, with 9 bases between the two ends. Germline V gene sequence: CDR1 SGHRS, CDR2 YFSETQ. Drawing the rest from reference TRBV5-1 and TRBJ2-7, the complete variable domain is KAGVTQTPRYLIKTRGQQVTLSCSPISGHRSVSWYQQTPGQGLQFLFEYFSETQRNKGNFPGRFSGRQFSNSRSEMNVSTLELGDSALYLCASSLLGPYEQYFGPGTRLTVT.

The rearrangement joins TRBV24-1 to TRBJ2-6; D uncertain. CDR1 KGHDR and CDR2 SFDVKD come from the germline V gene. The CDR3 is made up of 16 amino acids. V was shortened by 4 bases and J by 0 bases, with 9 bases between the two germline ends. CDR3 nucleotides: TGTGCCACCAGTGACCCCCGTGGCTCTGGGGCCAACGTCCTGACTTTC. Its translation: CATSDPRGSGANVLTF.

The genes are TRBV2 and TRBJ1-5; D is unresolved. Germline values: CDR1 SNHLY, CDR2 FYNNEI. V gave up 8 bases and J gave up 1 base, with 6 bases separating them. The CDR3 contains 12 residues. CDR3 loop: CASGYSNQPQHF. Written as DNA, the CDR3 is TGTGCCAGCGGCTACAGCAATCAGCCCCAGCATTTT.

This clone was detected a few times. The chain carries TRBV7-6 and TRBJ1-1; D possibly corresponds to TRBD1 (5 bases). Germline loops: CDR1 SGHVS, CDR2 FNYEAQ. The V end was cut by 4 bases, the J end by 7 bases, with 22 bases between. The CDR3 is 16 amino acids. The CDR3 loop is CASSWGVASDGHEAFF. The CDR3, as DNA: TGTGCCAGCAGCTGGGGCGTGGCTTCAGATGGGCATGAAGCTTTCTTT. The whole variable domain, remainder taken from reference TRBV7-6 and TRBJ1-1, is GAGVSQSPRYKVTKRGQDVALRCDPISGHVSLYWYRQALGQGPEFLTYFNYEAQQDKSGLPNDRFSAERPEGSISTLTIQRTEQRDSAMYRCASSWGVASDGHEAFFGQGTRLTVV.

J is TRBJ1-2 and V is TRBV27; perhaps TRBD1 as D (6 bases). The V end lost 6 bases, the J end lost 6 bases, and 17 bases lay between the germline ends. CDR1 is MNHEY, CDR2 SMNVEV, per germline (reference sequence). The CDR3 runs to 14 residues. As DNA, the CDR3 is TGTGCCAGCAGCGACCTTCAGGGGCCCGATGGCTACACCTTC. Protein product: CASSDLQGPDGYTF.

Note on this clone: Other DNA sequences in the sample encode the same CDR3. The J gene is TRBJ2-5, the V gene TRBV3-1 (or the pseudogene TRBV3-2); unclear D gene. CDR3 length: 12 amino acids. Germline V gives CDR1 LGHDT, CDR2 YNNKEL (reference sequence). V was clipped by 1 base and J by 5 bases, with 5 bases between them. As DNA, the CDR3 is TGTGCCAGCAGCCAAGCCTGGGAGACCCAGTACTTC. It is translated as CASSQAWETQYF.

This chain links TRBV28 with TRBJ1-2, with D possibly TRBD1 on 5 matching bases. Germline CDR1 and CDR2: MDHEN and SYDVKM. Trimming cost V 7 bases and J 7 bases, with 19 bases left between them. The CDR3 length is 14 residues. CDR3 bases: TGTGCCAGCACCCCGAGCCGCCCGAGGGGTGGCTACACCTTC. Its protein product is CASTPSRPRGGYTF.